The clone carrying this T cell receptor beta chain has only a few counts. The antigen is unknown. The assay was immunoSEQ multiplex PCR, and TCRdb's table has in-frame clones only and misses some. The sample has roughly 99,000 clones; around 92% are singletons. The data stem from a study of T cell responses to AZD1222 COVID-19 vaccine. Study-wide results and limits: After two AZD1222 doses, spike-specific TCR breadth and depth rose versus day 0. There were mostly white British donors and more females than males, and clonal diversity was possibly underestimated. The peak T cell response came first, and repertoires were sampled only after it. Close to half of spike-specific TCRs reportedly recognize unmutated variant regions.

There are 14 residues in the CDR3. Germline values: CDR1 SGHAT, CDR2 FQNNGV. V lost 5 bases and J lost 7; bases outside the gene matches: 10. V gene TRBV11-2 combines with J gene TRBJ1-2, with TRBD1 identical over 7 bases. The sequenced sample was peripheral blood, obtained 28 days after the second AZD1222 dose. The sequence was obtained from an adult who received the AZD1222 COVID-19 vaccine. The CDR3 reads CASSEGGGAVGYTF. The CDR3 bases are TGTGCCAGCAGCGAGGGAGGGGGCGCAGTTGGCTACACCTTC.